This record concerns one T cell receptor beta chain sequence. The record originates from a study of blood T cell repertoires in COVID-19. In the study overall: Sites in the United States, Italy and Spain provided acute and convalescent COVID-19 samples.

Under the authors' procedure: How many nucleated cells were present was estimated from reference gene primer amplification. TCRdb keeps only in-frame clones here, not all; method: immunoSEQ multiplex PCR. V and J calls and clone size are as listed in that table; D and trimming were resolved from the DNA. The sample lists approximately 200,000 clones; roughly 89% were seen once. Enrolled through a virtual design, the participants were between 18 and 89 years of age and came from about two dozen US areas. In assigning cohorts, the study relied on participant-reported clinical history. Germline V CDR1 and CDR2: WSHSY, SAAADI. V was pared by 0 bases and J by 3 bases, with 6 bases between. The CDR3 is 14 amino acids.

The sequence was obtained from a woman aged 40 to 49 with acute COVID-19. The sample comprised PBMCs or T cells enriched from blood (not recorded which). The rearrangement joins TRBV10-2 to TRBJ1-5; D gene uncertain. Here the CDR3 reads CASSESGVNQPQHF. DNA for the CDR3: TGCGCCAGCAGTGAGTCGGGCGTCAATCAGCCCCAGCATTTT.